A single sample is the source of the 25 T cell receptor beta chains below, sequenced in a study of blood T cell repertoires in COVID-19. The protocol was immunoSEQ multiplex PCR, while the TCRdb copy is restricted to in-frame clones and leaves out a portion. This table holds fewer than 500,000 clones, roughly 91% found once. Sequencing was done on a sample of peripheral blood. The source of these receptors is a woman aged 25 to 39 with acute or convalescent COVID-19.

This chain connects TRBV18 to TRBJ1-1, with 8 nucleotides matching TRBD1. The ends lost 4 bases at V and 10 bases at J; junction bases unmatched: 8. The CDR3 is made up of 13 amino acids. Per germline, CDR1 KGHSH and CDR2 LQKENI. In DNA form, the CDR3 reads TGTGCCAGCTCACAGGACAGGGAGAATGCAGCTTTCTTT. Translating gives CASSQDRENAAFF.

The CDR3 here is CASTGQGGNQPQHF. As DNA, the CDR3 is TGTGCCAGCACGGGACAGGGTGGCAATCAGCCCCAGCATTTT. V gene TRBV2 combines with J gene TRBJ1-5; 9 bases are shared with TRBD1. V was pared by 7 bases and J by 2 bases, with 3 bases of the junction left unmatched. Germline V lookup: CDR1 SNHLY, CDR2 FYNNEI. CDR3 length: 14 residues.

The genes are TRBV12-3 or TRBV12-4 and TRBJ2-1, with 9 bases that match TRBD2. The CDR3 sequence is 13 residues long. V lost 7 bases to trimming and J lost 8 bases; unmatched junction nucleotides: 6. DNA for the CDR3: TGTGCCAGCACGGCGGGGGGGCGGGATGAGCAGTTCTTC. Translating gives CASTAGGRDEQFF.

This clone turned up a few times. CDR3 nucleotide sequence: TGCGCCAGCAGTGAGGGGGGGGCGAACACTGAAGCTTTCTTT. Translation gives CASSEGGANTEAFF. The chain carries TRBV10-1 and TRBJ1-1, with TRBD1 as a possible D gene (6 bases). This CDR3 spans 14 amino acids. Germline loops: CDR1 WNHNN, CDR2 SYGVQD (reference sequence). Trimming took off 2 bases at V and 1 base at J, with 8 bases between the two ends.

The genes are TRBV4-1 and TRBJ1-4; 9 bases line up with TRBD1. Losses at the gene ends were 4 bases for V and 12 bases for J; bases not matched to a gene: 6. The CDR3 loop spans 13 amino acids. Germline CDR1 and CDR2: MGHRA and YSYEKL. The CDR3 reads CASSPRDRAQLFF. The CDR3, as DNA: TGCGCCAGCAGCCCGAGGGACAGGGCTCAACTGTTTTTT.

This chain links TRBV9 with TRBJ1-2; 8 nucleotides line up with TRBD1. There are 16 residues in the CDR3. From germline, CDR1 is SGDLS and CDR2 YYNGEE. The V gene end was trimmed by 6 bases and the J gene end by 7 bases; junction bases not matched to a gene: 17. As DNA, the CDR3 is TGTGCCAGCACCGTCAGCCGGGACAGGTTCCTTGGTGGCTACACCTTC. It yields the protein CASTVSRDRFLGGYTF. The complete variable domain, with remaining parts taken from reference TRBV9 and TRBJ1-2, reads DSGVTQTPKHLITATGQRVTLRCSPRSGDLSVYWYQQSLDQGLQFLIQYYNGEERAKGNILERFSAQQFPDLHSELNLSSLELGDSALYFCASTVSRDRFLGGYTFGSGTRLTVV.

This chain uses TRBV11-2 with TRBJ2-7; D ambiguous. Trimming took off 1 base at V and 6 bases at J, with 16 bases between the two ends. Germline CDR1 is SGHAT and CDR2 is FQNNGV. The CDR3 length is 15 residues. The CDR3 DNA reads as TGTGCCAGCAGCTTAGTTGGCCTCGGGTACGGCGAGCAGTACTTC. Its translation: CASSLVGLGYGEQYF.

V is TRBV7-8 and J is TRBJ1-2; no firm D call. Germline-derived CDR1 and CDR2 are SGHVS and FQNEAQ. The CDR3 runs 17 residues. V was trimmed by 1 base and J by 4 bases, leaving 19 bases between them. DNA of the CDR3: TGTGCCAGCAGCTTAGGTCTGTGGCAGGTTGATAGCTATGGCTACACCTTC. This gives the protein CASSLGLWQVDSYGYTF.

This sequence joins TRBV27 and TRBJ2-7; maybe TRBD2 (6 bases). Per germline, CDR1 MNHEY and CDR2 SMNVEV (reference sequence). This CDR3 is built from 13 residues. The V end was cut by 5 bases, the J end by 3 bases, with 11 bases between. CDR3 residues: CASSRDSDYEQYF. CDR3 bases: TGTGCCAGCAGTCGGGACTCCGACTACGAGCAGTACTTC.

The chain joins TRBV7-6 to TRBJ2-3, with 11 bases identical to TRBD2. The CDR3 is made up of 15 amino acids. Germline V gene data show CDR1 as SGHVS and CDR2 as FNYEAQ. The junction had 5 bases not matched to a gene; V was cut back by 4 bases and J by 5 bases. In nucleotides, the CDR3 is TGTGCCAGCAGCTCTAGCGGGGGGACAAGAGATACGCAGTATTTT. Its translation is CASSSSGGTRDTQYF.

This chain uses TRBV9 with TRBJ1-6; 7 bases are a match to TRBD1. V lost 3 bases to trimming and J lost 11 bases; unmatched junction nucleotides: 8. The CDR3 contains 14 residues. CDR1 and CDR2 from the germline V gene are SGDLS and YYNGEE. The CDR3 is CASSAGTASAPLHF. CDR3 nucleotides: TGTGCCAGCAGCGCCGGGACAGCCTCCGCACCCCTCCACTTT.

This chain links TRBV7-2 with TRBJ2-5; 11 positions match TRBD2. The junction had 6 bases not matched to a gene; V was cut back by 5 bases and J by 4 bases. The CDR3 runs 15 residues. Germline CDR1 reads SGHTA; CDR2 reads FQGNSA. CDR3 protein: CASSISGGARETQYF. For the CDR3, the DNA is TGTGCCAGCAGCATTAGCGGGGGGGCGAGAGAGACCCAGTACTTC.

The chain has TRBV27 and TRBJ1-4; maybe TRBD1 (5 bases). Trimming pared 2 bases from V and 8 bases from J, leaving 12 bases between. Germline V gene lookup returns CDR1 MNHEY and CDR2 SMNVEV (reference sequence). The CDR3 length is 14 residues. CDR3 amino acids: CASSLARGGEKLFF. CDR3 in DNA: TGTGCCAGCAGTTTAGCCCGGGGGGGAGAAAAACTGTTTTTT.

This clone was seen more than once but under ten times. The chain is built from TRBV6-5 and TRBJ1-3, with D hard to call. The CDR3 runs 12 residues. Germline V CDR1 and CDR2: MNHEY, SVGAGI. This chain's CDR3 is CAAGKDGYTIYF. CDR3 nucleotides: TGTGCTGCGGGTAAGGACGGCTACACCATATATTTT.

The CDR3 DNA reads as TGTGCCAGCAGCTTACGGGCTGGGACAGGGGTTAATTCACCCCTCCACTTT. It codes for CASSLRAGTGVNSPLHF. V usage is TRBV7-3 and J usage is TRBJ1-6; 10 nucleotides match TRBD1. V shed 2 bases and J 6 bases; nucleotides not matched to a gene: 7. Germline V gives CDR1 SGHTA, CDR2 FQGTGA. The CDR3 contains 17 residues.

V usage is TRBV5-1 and J usage is TRBJ2-7; 7 nucleotides line up with TRBD1. V gave up 4 bases and J gave up 2 bases; unmatched junction bases: 6. This CDR3 region has 14 residues. Germline V gene sequence: CDR1 SGHRS, CDR2 YFSETQ. Here the CDR3 reads CASSQRDSTYEQYF. DNA of the CDR3: TGCGCCAGCAGCCAGAGGGACAGCACCTACGAGCAGTACTTC. The full variable domain, rest sourced from reference TRBV5-1 and TRBJ2-7, is KAGVTQTPRYLIKTRGQQVTLSCSPISGHRSVSWYQQTPGQGLQFLFEYFSETQRNKGNFPGRFSGRQFSNSRSEMNVSTLELGDSALYLCASSQRDSTYEQYFGPGTRLTVT.

The chain is built from TRBV19 and TRBJ2-2; no clear D. CDR1 and CDR2 (germline): LNHDA, SQIVND (reference sequence). Trimming left V 11 bases short and J 7 bases short, with 14 bases between. CDR3 size: 12 residues. The CDR3 reads CAAEGFGGELFF. The CDR3 DNA reads as TGTGCCGCGGAAGGATTCGGCGGGGAGCTGTTTTTT.

The chain has TRBV2 and TRBJ2-5; D uncertain. Germline V gives CDR1 SNHLY, CDR2 FYNNEI. This CDR3 is built from 13 residues. With 4 bases removed from V and 5 bases from J, the gap between germline ends came to 11 bases. CDR3 nucleotide sequence: TGTGCCAGCAGTGTATCCCCGAGGGAGACCCAGTACTTC. Its protein product is CASSVSPRETQYF.

J is TRBJ2-1 and V is TRBV7-2; D not resolved. The CDR3 contains 12 residues. Germline CDR1 is SGHTA and CDR2 is FQGNSA. The V end lost 2 bases, the J end lost 8 bases, and 7 bases lay between the germline ends. The CDR3 nucleotides read TGTGCCAGCAGCTTACTAGTATATGAGCAGTTCTTC. Translated, it gives CASSLLVYEQFF.

The J gene is TRBJ1-6, the V gene TRBV15; TRBD1 might be the D (6 bases). This CDR3 has 15 amino acids. Between the trimmed V and J ends, which lost 3 bases and 9 bases, there was a span of 15 bases. Germline values: CDR1 LNHNV, CDR2 YYDKDF (reference sequence). CDR3 sequence (DNA): TGTGCCACCAGCAGCTCCACAGGGTCCCGTTCACCCCTCCACTTT. Residues: CATSSSTGSRSPLHF.

This clone was recorded only once. At the DNA level, this CDR3 is encoded by other sequences in the same sample as well. The chain has TRBV18 and TRBJ1-5; D is unresolved. V was clipped by 2 bases and J by 4 bases, with 6 bases between them. The germline V gene has CDR1 KGHSH and CDR2 LQKENI. The CDR3 is made up of 13 amino acids. DNA for the CDR3: TGTGCCAGCTCACCAACGGGGAATCAGCCCCAGCATTTT. It yields the protein CASSPTGNQPQHF.

The chain joins TRBV19 to TRBJ1-5, with no clear D. The V end was cut by 4 bases, the J end by 1 base, with 11 bases between. CDR3 length: 15 residues. Per germline, CDR1 LNHDA and CDR2 SQIVND (reference sequence). CDR3 protein: CASSKRELSNQPQHF. CDR3 nucleotide sequence: TGTGCCAGTAGTAAAAGGGAGTTGAGCAATCAGCCCCAGCATTTT.

The chain combines TRBV2 with TRBJ1-4, with D hard to call. Germline V gene sequence: CDR1 SNHLY, CDR2 FYNNEI. CDR3 length: 14 amino acids. V lost 6 bases, J lost 5 bases, and 13 bases lay in between. In nucleotides, the CDR3 is TGTGCCAGCAGCCCAGAGGTTTTGAATGAAAAACTGTTTTTT. Translating it yields CASSPEVLNEKLFF.

This sequence joins TRBV29-1 and TRBJ1-2; D might be TRBD1 (5 bases). V was shortened by 6 bases and J by 6 bases, with 17 bases between the two germline ends. This CDR3 contains 13 residues. The V gene's germline CDR1 is SQVTM and CDR2 ANQGSEA. CDR3 amino acids: CSVRVPGDHGYTF. The CDR3 region has the DNA TGCAGCGTCAGGGTCCCCGGAGATCATGGCTACACCTTC.

The J gene is TRBJ2-7, the V gene TRBV2; D is perhaps TRBD1 (6 bases). Trimming removed 7 bases from V and 0 bases from J, with 10 bases in between. The CDR3 consists of 13 residues. Germline CDR1 SNHLY, CDR2 FYNNEI. The CDR3 region has the DNA TGTGCCAGCACCCAACAGGGCTCCTACGAGCAGTACTTC. It specifies CASTQQGSYEQYF.